The rows below give T cell receptor beta chains drawn from one sample of a study of shared clonotypes between healthy human individuals. Libraries were prepared by immunoSEQ multiplex PCR; TCRdb keeps only in-frame clonotypes and omits some of them. The sample comprises some 680,000 clones, more than 70% of which are singletons, and roughly 2% rests with the top ten. Sequencing input: memory CD4+ T cells sorted from blood. The receptors come from a woman aged 25 to 45 in good health. Each CDR3 is given with its conserved first and last residue. The order of the fields is D gene, V gene, J gene, clone size, CDR3 DNA, CDR3 protein. The D gene is left open where the match is weak. Rows give clone size only sometimes, using once, few, many, or a class for an expanded clone.

D gene: .
V gene: TRBV28
J gene: TRBJ2-7
clone size: once
CDR3 DNA: TGTGCCAGCAGTCTTCGACAGGACGAGCAGTACTTC
CDR3 protein: CASSLRQDEQYF

D gene: .
V gene: TRBV28
J gene: TRBJ1-4
clone size: .
CDR3 DNA: TGTGCCAGCAGTCCATGGGGGTCCACTAATGAAAAACTGTTTTTT
CDR3 protein: CASSPWGSTNEKLFF

D gene: .
V gene: TRBV27
J gene: TRBJ2-1
clone size: few
CDR3 DNA: TGTGCCAGCAGTCTTCCCGGGACACATCACAATGAGCAGTTCTTC
CDR3 protein: CASSLPGTHHNEQFF

D gene: .
V gene: TRBV7-9
J gene: TRBJ2-7
clone size: .
CDR3 DNA: TGTGCCAGCAGCTTAGACCCGGGCGACGAGCAGTACTTC
CDR3 protein: CASSLDPGDEQYF

D gene: TRBD1
V gene: TRBV6-1
J gene: TRBJ1-2
clone size: .
CDR3 DNA: TGTGCCAGCATTACGCCGGGACAGGGGTCCGGCTACACCTTC
CDR3 protein: CASITPGQGSGYTF

D gene: TRBD1
V gene: TRBV28
J gene: TRBJ1-5
clone size: .
CDR3 DNA: TGTGCCAGCACCACAGGGGGCTTGGACAATCAGCCCCAGCATTTT
CDR3 protein: CASTTGGLDNQPQHF

D gene: .
V gene: TRBV6-6
J gene: TRBJ2-3
clone size: many
CDR3 DNA: TGTGCCAGCCAGGGGCTAGGCACAGATACGCAGTATTTT
CDR3 protein: CASQGLGTDTQYF

D gene: .
V gene: TRBV11-2
J gene: TRBJ1-5
clone size: .
CDR3 DNA: TGTGCCAGCAGCTTACTTTCAGATCAGGCCCAGCATTTT
CDR3 protein: CASSLLSDQAQHF

D gene: .
V gene: TRBV28
J gene: TRBJ2-5
clone size: .
CDR3 DNA: TGTGCCAGCAGACTAACTAGCTTCGGGACCCAGTACTTC
CDR3 protein: CASRLTSFGTQYF

D gene: .
V gene: TRBV27
J gene: TRBJ1-1
clone size: .
CDR3 DNA: TGTGCCAGCAGTTTGGAGGCAGGGCGAACTGGGGGACACACTGAAGCTTTCTTT
CDR3 protein: CASSLEAGRTGGHTEAFF

D gene: .
V gene: TRBV19
J gene: TRBJ2-5
clone size: .
CDR3 DNA: TGTGCCAGTAGTAAACAGGGTGAGGGAGAGACCCAGTACTTC
CDR3 protein: CASSKQGEGETQYF

D gene: .
V gene: TRBV27
J gene: TRBJ2-7
clone size: once
CDR3 DNA: TGTGCCAGCATTGGTGTCCGGGTGCCCTACGAGCAGTACTTC
CDR3 protein: CASIGVRVPYEQYF

D gene: .
V gene: TRBV19
J gene: TRBJ1-4
clone size: .
CDR3 DNA: TGTGCCAGTAGTATAGACCGGGACGTTGGAGGTGAAAAACTGTTTTTT
CDR3 protein: CASSIDRDVGGEKLFF

D gene: .
V gene: TRBV6-5
J gene: TRBJ2-7
clone size: once
CDR3 DNA: TGTGCCAGCAGTTCTCCCCGACAGGGAGGCTACGAGCAGTACTTC
CDR3 protein: CASSSPRQGGYEQYF

D gene: TRBD2
V gene: TRBV9
J gene: TRBJ2-1
clone size: .
CDR3 DNA: TGTGCCAGCAGCGTCAGAGCGGGAGAGATCTCCTACAATGAGCAGTTCTTC
CDR3 protein: CASSVRAGEISYNEQFF

D gene: .
V gene: TRBV11-2
J gene: TRBJ2-3
clone size: once
CDR3 DNA: TGTGCCAGCAGCTCTCCCCCGCAGGGTACGCAGTATTTT
CDR3 protein: CASSSPPQGTQYF

D gene: .
V gene: TRBV11-2
J gene: TRBJ2-1
clone size: .
CDR3 DNA: TGTGCCAGCAGCCTAAGAACAGGGAAAGAGTTCTTC
CDR3 protein: CASSLRTGKEFF

D gene: TRBD1
V gene: TRBV9
J gene: TRBJ1-1
clone size: once
CDR3 DNA: TGTGCCAGCAGCGGATCGCCCGGGACAGGGATCACTGAAGCTTTCTTT
CDR3 protein: CASSGSPGTGITEAFF

D gene: .
V gene: TRBV7-8
J gene: TRBJ1-5
clone size: .
CDR3 DNA: TGTGCCAGCAGCTTCACGGCTCAGGGTCGGAATCAGCCCCAGCATTTT
CDR3 protein: CASSFTAQGRNQPQHF

D gene: .
V gene: TRBV27
J gene: TRBJ2-7
clone size: .
CDR3 DNA: TGTGCCAGCCCCACTCTTAACCGGGTTCGCGACGAGCAGTACTTC
CDR3 protein: CASPTLNRVRDEQYF

D gene: TRBD1
V gene: TRBV6-6
J gene: TRBJ1-2
clone size: .
CDR3 DNA: TGTGCCAGCAGCCCGCGCCTAAGGACAGGGAATGGCTACACCTTC
CDR3 protein: CASSPRLRTGNGYTF

D gene: .
V gene: TRBV28
J gene: TRBJ1-2
clone size: .
CDR3 DNA: TGTGCCAGCAGTCCGATGGAGGACTATGGCTACACCTTC
CDR3 protein: CASSPMEDYGYTF

D gene: .
V gene: TRBV5-5
J gene: TRBJ2-5
clone size: .
CDR3 DNA: TGTGCCAGCAGCTTGACGGGGGAGACCCAGTACTTC
CDR3 protein: CASSLTGETQYF

D gene: TRBD1
V gene: TRBV28
J gene: TRBJ1-2
clone size: .
CDR3 DNA: TGTGCCAGCAGAGAGCAGGGGGGGAAGAACTATGGCTACACCTTC
CDR3 protein: CASREQGGKNYGYTF

D gene: .
V gene: TRBV11-3
J gene: TRBJ2-3
clone size: .
CDR3 DNA: TGTGCCAGCAGCTTAGGGGGCAGCTACACAGATACGCAGTATTTT
CDR3 protein: CASSLGGSYTDTQYF

D gene: TRBD2
V gene: TRBV5-1
J gene: TRBJ2-3
clone size: .
CDR3 DNA: TGCGCCAGCAGCTCCCTAGCGGGAGGTCGTAGCACAGATACGCAGTATTTT
CDR3 protein: CASSSLAGGRSTDTQYF

D gene: .
V gene: TRBV14
J gene: TRBJ2-1
clone size: few
CDR3 DNA: TGTGCCAGCAGCCAAGATGTGGAGCAGTTCTTC
CDR3 protein: CASSQDVEQFF

D gene: .
V gene: TRBV7-2
J gene: TRBJ2-3
clone size: .
CDR3 DNA: TGTGCCGGTGGGACGAGGAGGGGGTCTGATACGCAGTATTTT
CDR3 protein: CAGGTRRGSDTQYF

D gene: .
V gene: TRBV2
J gene: TRBJ2-3
clone size: .
CDR3 DNA: TGTGCCAGCAATAGAGCGGAGGACGTAGATACGCAGTATTTT
CDR3 protein: CASNRAEDVDTQYF

D gene: .
V gene: TRBV6-1
J gene: TRBJ2-2
clone size: .
CDR3 DNA: TGTGCCAGCATTCTAAACCCAGGCTGGGCCGGGGAGCTGTTTTTT
CDR3 protein: CASILNPGWAGELFF

D gene: TRBD2
V gene: TRBV5-1
J gene: TRBJ2-5
clone size: .
CDR3 DNA: TGCGCCAGCAGCCCCGGGACTAGCGGCCGTTGGTACTTC
CDR3 protein: CASSPGTSGRWYF

D gene: .
V gene: TRBV15
J gene: TRBJ2-1
clone size: few
CDR3 DNA: TGTGCCACCAGCAGTGACCTTGCTAGGGGGGGCCACAATGAGCAGTTCTTC
CDR3 protein: CATSSDLARGGHNEQFF

D gene: .
V gene: TRBV6-1
J gene: TRBJ2-7
clone size: .
CDR3 DNA: TGTGCCAGCAGTGGGGATGTGGGAGGCTTTTCCTACGAGCAGTACTTC
CDR3 protein: CASSGDVGGFSYEQYF

D gene: .
V gene: TRBV7-8
J gene: TRBJ1-4
clone size: .
CDR3 DNA: TGTGCCAGCAGCTTCCCTGGCAACTCTAATGAAAAACTGTTTTTT
CDR3 protein: CASSFPGNSNEKLFF

D gene: TRBD2
V gene: TRBV11-2
J gene: TRBJ2-7
clone size: many
CDR3 DNA: TGTGCCAGCAGCTTAACGTCGGGGGGAGGGACCTACGAGCAGTACTTC
CDR3 protein: CASSLTSGGGTYEQYF

D gene: TRBD1
V gene: TRBV30
J gene: TRBJ1-5
clone size: .
CDR3 DNA: TGTGCCTGGAGTGTGGGACAGGCTCAGCCCCAGCATTTT
CDR3 protein: CAWSVGQAQPQHF

D gene: TRBD1
V gene: TRBV28
J gene: TRBJ2-5
clone size: .
CDR3 DNA: TGTGCCAGCAGTCCCACAGGGGGCTTAGAGACCCAGTACTTC
CDR3 protein: CASSPTGGLETQYF

D gene: .
V gene: TRBV2
J gene: TRBJ1-4
clone size: many
CDR3 DNA: TGTGCCAGCGCATACCGTCAGGGAGGGGATGAAAAACTGTTTTTT
CDR3 protein: CASAYRQGGDEKLFF